This T cell receptor beta chain originates from a study of cytomegalovirus exposure and HLA in healthy donors. The PCR was carried out with 60 Vbeta primers and 13 Jbeta primers. Using immunoSEQ multiplex PCR, the repertoire was profiled, and TCRdb retains in-frame clones only, with some absent. The sample lists approximately 100,000 clones; under 85% were seen once. CDR1 is SGHAT and CDR2 is FQNNGV in the germline V gene. The V end was cut by 0 bases, the J end by 1 base, with 12 bases between. CDR3 length equals 16 residues. The chain carries TRBV11-2 and TRBJ1-1; no clear D. The sequenced sample consisted of PBMCs. This clonotype originated in a man aged 40-50 years in good health and CMV-seronegative. The CDR3 DNA is TGTGCCAGCAGCTTAGAGGCGGGCAAAACGAACACTGAAGCTTTCTTT. This encodes CASSLEAGKTNTEAFF. Looking up the rest from reference TRBV11-2 and TRBJ1-1 gives the full variable domain: EAGVAQSPRYKIIEKRQSVAFWCNPISGHATLYWYQQILGQGPKLLIQFQNNGVVDDSQLPKDRFSAERLKGVDSTLKIQPAKLEDSAVYLCASSLEAGKTNTEAFFGQGTRLTVV.